The table lists the clone carrying this T cell receptor (beta chain) with many counts. The antigen remains unidentified. In building TCR beta libraries, iRepertoire HTBI primers were used together with Arm-PCR of CDR3 regions. TCRdb ran MiXCR on the multiplex PCR reads and lists one entry per CDR3 protein. The table records about 320,000 distinct CDR3 sequences, 18% of them present only once. This sample stems from a study of regulatory T cells in long-lasting Graves disease. Study results and limitations: Persistent patients shared more public clonotypes (approximately 2,500) than new patients (more than 900).

The CDR3 runs to 14 residues. The trim removed 8 bases at V and 5 bases at J, leaving 10 bases unmatched. Time point reported: newly diagnosed GD, antithyroid drugs for less than 3 months. From RNA extracted from PBMCs, the TCR library was made. Collection of peripheral blood (about 10 milliliters) was done using EDTA tubes. Sequenced here: peripheral blood mononuclear cells (PBMCs), sampled at new diagnosis, from a patient treated with antithyroid drugs. The chain recombines TRBV12-3 or TRBV12-4 with TRBJ2-5, with 8 bases fitting TRBD2. The sequence was obtained from a female donor with Graves disease. The CDR3: CASYPAGGSETQYF. The CDR3 DNA is TGTGCCAGCTACCCCGCGGGAGGATCCGAGACCCAGTACTTC.